This is a list of T cell receptor beta chains from one sample in a study of blood T cell repertoires in COVID-19. Using immunoSEQ multiplex PCR, the repertoire was profiled, and TCRdb retains in-frame clones only, with some absent. The sample includes tens of thousands of clones, about 88% of them seen just once. The sequenced sample was peripheral blood. The receptors were sampled from a human donor in a cohort sampled during active COVID-19. CDR3s leave out the opening cysteine and the closing phenylalanine or tryptophan. Fields, in order: V gene, J gene, CDR3 protein.

V: TRBV15
J: TRBJ2-5
CDR3: ATSRATGMGGTQY

V: TRBV5-4
J: TRBJ2-2
CDR3: ASSNPTGGGTGELF

V: TRBV4-1
J: TRBJ2-1
CDR3: ASSQLDRTGDEQF

V: TRBV27
J: TRBJ2-1
CDR3: ASSLPGTGTYNEQF

V: TRBV19
J: TRBJ1-4
CDR3: ASTGQLNEKLF

V: TRBV5-5
J: TRBJ2-7
CDR3: ASSLGLQGLSSYEQY

V: TRBV7-3
J: TRBJ2-2
CDR3: ASSLWAGGITGELF

V: TRBV5-8
J: TRBJ1-1
CDR3: ATARGLMNTEAF

V: TRBV7-2
J: TRBJ1-1
CDR3: ASSLGRGVTEAF

V: TRBV24-1
J: TRBJ2-2
CDR3: ATSDRTSGRPPELF

V: TRBV2
J: TRBJ2-4
CDR3: ASGIQGKNIQY

V: TRBV6-5
J: TRBJ1-1
CDR3: ASSYTRQGEAF

V: TRBV7-8
J: TRBJ2-3
CDR3: ATGGTTDTQY

V: TRBV27
J: TRBJ2-3
CDR3: ASSPTVSTDTQY

V: TRBV19
J: TRBJ1-4
CDR3: ASSIYATGINEKLF

V: TRBV9
J: TRBJ1-3
CDR3: ASSVGLQGAGNTIY

V: TRBV4-2
J: TRBJ2-7
CDR3: ASSQDGTSVVEQY

V: TRBV24-1
J: TRBJ1-2
CDR3: ATSDSTGTDGYT

V: TRBV21-1
J: TRBJ1-4
CDR3: ASSKALDYNEKLF

V: TRBV11-2
J: TRBJ2-1
CDR3: ASSPRPGQGSVNEQF

V: TRBV5-1
J: TRBJ2-7
CDR3: ASSPGQGVGEQY

V: TRBV5-4
J: TRBJ2-5
CDR3: ASSPGSSGGWYQETQY

V: TRBV2
J: TRBJ1-2
CDR3: ASSGRDRAYGYT

V: TRBV2
J: TRBJ2-5
CDR3: ASSRDFQETQY

V: TRBV5-1
J: TRBJ2-7
CDR3: ASSRGSGRAYEQY

V: TRBV27
J: TRBJ1-2
CDR3: ASALQGYYGYT

V: TRBV5-1
J: TRBJ1-3
CDR3: ASSLTGGISGNTIY

V: TRBV6-1
J: TRBJ2-4
CDR3: ASSADSVLSKNIQY

V: TRBV15
J: TRBJ2-1
CDR3: ATSRDKLSNLEQF

V: TRBV5-6
J: TRBJ2-7
CDR3: ASSLGGQGNEQY

V: TRBV6-5
J: TRBJ2-1
CDR3: ASSRGTSGSGEQF